Each of the 15 T cell receptor beta chains below was sequenced from the same sample in a study of shared clonotypes between healthy human individuals. The protocol was immunoSEQ multiplex PCR, while the TCRdb copy is restricted to in-frame clones and leaves out a portion. The sample comprises 1.4 million to 1.5 million clones, approximately 96% of which are singletons, and more than 0.9% rests with the top ten. Source material: naive CD4+ T cells sorted from blood. The subset denotes: CD45RA+ positively selected. The receptor set was obtained from a man between 25 and 39 years old in good health.

CDR3 sequence: CASSFKRGPANEQFF. DNA of the CDR3: TGTGCCAGCAGCTTCAAGAGAGGGCCCGCGAATGAGCAGTTCTTC. V gene TRBV5-5 combines with J gene TRBJ2-1; the D gene is possibly TRBD2 (5 bases). Trimming shortened V by 2 bases and J by 7 bases, and 16 bases separated the two germline ends. CDR3 length: 15 amino acids. Germline V gives CDR1 SGHKS, CDR2 YYEKEE (reference sequence).

The J gene is TRBJ1-3, the V gene TRBV6-5; 7 positions match TRBD1. This CDR3 spans 14 amino acids. Germline V lookup: CDR1 MNHEY, CDR2 SVGAGI. V shed 6 bases and J 7 bases; nucleotides not matched to a gene: 9. Here the CDR3 reads CASRPTGRRNTIYF. The DNA of the CDR3 is TGTGCCAGCAGGCCGACAGGGAGGAGGAACACCATATATTTT.

V and J are TRBV5-1 and TRBJ1-5; D is perhaps TRBD1 (6 bases). Trimming pared 5 bases from V and 5 bases from J, leaving 11 bases between. Germline V lookup: CDR1 SGHRS, CDR2 YFSETQ. There are 13 residues in the CDR3. The CDR3 region has the DNA TGCGCCAGCAGGGTATCAGGGGATCAGCCCCAGCATTTT. This gives the protein CASRVSGDQPQHF.

This chain uses TRBV5-4 with TRBJ2-5; no clear D. The CDR3 has 16 residues. The V gene's germline CDR1 is SGHNT and CDR2 YYREEE (reference sequence). Trimming left V 3 bases short and J 3 bases short, with 18 bases between. CDR3 DNA: TGTGCCAGCAGCTATCCCCCCGGGCGCGATGAAGAGACCCAGTACTTC. It translates to CASSYPPGRDEETQYF.

This clone was seen just once. The chain couples TRBV19 to TRBJ1-5, with D possibly being TRBD1 (5 bases). Germline V CDR1 and CDR2: LNHDA, SQIVND (reference sequence). Trimming removed 4 bases at V and 3 bases at J, with 10 bases between. CDR3 length equals 14 residues. CDR3 in DNA: TGTGCCAGTAGTACCGACAGAGCCAATCAGCCCCAGCATTTT. Translating gives CASSTDRANQPQHF. The whole variable domain, remainder taken from reference TRBV19 and TRBJ1-5, is DGGITQSPKYLFRKEGQNVTLSCEQNLNHDAMYWYRQDPGQGLRLIYYSQIVNDFQKGDIAEGYSVSREKKESFPLTVTSAQKNPTAFYLCASSTDRANQPQHFGDGTRLSIL.

The chain employs TRBV5-5 and TRBJ1-3; D call uncertain. The germline V gene encodes CDR1 SGHKS and CDR2 YYEKEE (reference sequence). The CDR3 is 14 amino acids. V lost 3 bases and J 0 bases, leaving 7 bases between the germline ends. CDR3 sequence: CASSSGRSGNTIYF. The CDR3 bases are TGTGCCAGCAGCTCTGGGCGCTCTGGAAACACCATATATTTT.

The rearrangement links TRBV27 to TRBJ2-7; tentative D call: TRBD1 (5 bases). The CDR3 is 14 amino acids. Germline lookup yields CDR1 MNHEY and CDR2 SMNVEV (reference sequence). V shed 6 bases and J shed 3 bases, with 15 bases lying between them. The chain's CDR3 is CASRGLWESYEQYF. DNA for the CDR3: TGTGCCAGCAGGGGGCTATGGGAAAGCTACGAGCAGTACTTC.

The chain is built from TRBV28 and TRBJ2-1; D not certain. Per germline, CDR1 MDHEN and CDR2 SYDVKM. CDR3 length: 13 residues. Trimming cost V 3 bases and J 7 bases, with 10 bases left between them. CDR3 DNA sequence: TGTGCCAGCAGTTTCGCAAACTGGAATGAGCAGTTCTTC. It codes for CASSFANWNEQFF.

The chain is built from TRBV5-1 and TRBJ2-7, with TRBD1 as a possible D gene (6 bases). The CDR3 is 15 amino acids. The germline gives CDR1 SGHRS, CDR2 YFSETQ. Trimming removed 1 base at V and 2 bases at J, with 13 bases between. CDR3 DNA: TGCGCCAGCAGCTTGTTACAGGGAAGGGCCTACGAGCAGTACTTC. It specifies CASSLLQGRAYEQYF.

The gene calls are TRBV10-3 and TRBJ1-1; TRBD1 agrees at 7 bases. The CDR3 extends over 16 amino acids. V was pared by 5 bases and J by 1 base, with 10 bases of the junction left unmatched. Germline CDR1 and CDR2: ENHRY and SYGVKD. CDR3: CAISNLYRGENTEAFF. The DNA of the CDR3 is TGTGCCATCAGTAACCTCTACAGGGGCGAGAACACTGAAGCTTTCTTT.

The V call is TRBV30, the J call TRBJ2-5; D possibly corresponds to TRBD1 (6 bases). The length of the CDR3 is 14 residues. CDR1 GTSNPN and CDR2 SVGIG come from the germline V gene (reference sequence). Trimming shortened V by 7 bases and J by 1 base, and 16 bases separated the two germline ends. CDR3 protein: CALWALGAQETQYF. The DNA of the CDR3 is TGTGCCTTGTGGGCCCTGGGGGCCCAAGAGACCCAGTACTTC.

The chain has TRBV6-5 and TRBJ2-1; D is ambiguous. CDR1 is MNHEY, CDR2 SVGAGI, per germline. CDR3 length: 15 amino acids. Trimming took 3 bases from V and 0 from J, leaving 9 bases between them. The chain's CDR3 is CASSYFGGSYNEQFF. CDR3 DNA sequence: TGTGCCAGCAGTTATTTTGGCGGCTCCTACAATGAGCAGTTCTTC.

The chain's CDR3 is CASSWFGHGTPNEQFF. CDR3 nucleotides: TGTGCCAGCAGCTGGTTTGGACATGGGACTCCCAATGAGCAGTTCTTC. This chain uses TRBV11-1 with TRBJ2-1; possibly TRBD2 for D (6 bases). This CDR3 is 16 amino acids long. Germline V gene data show CDR1 as SGHAT and CDR2 as FQDESV (reference sequence). Trimming cost V 4 bases and J 6 bases, with 19 bases left between them. The variable domain in full, completed from reference TRBV11-1 and TRBJ2-1, reads EAEVAQSPRYKITEKSQAVAFWCDPISGHATLYWYRQILGQGPELLVQFQDESVVDDSQLPKDRFSAERLKGVDSTLKIQPAELGDSAMYLCASSWFGHGTPNEQFFGPGTRLTVL.

The chain uses TRBV4-2 and TRBJ2-4, with 7 bases fitting TRBD2. CDR1 and CDR2 from the germline V gene are LGHNA and YNFKEQ. V shed 3 bases and J 3 bases; nucleotides not matched to a gene: 5. The CDR3 totals 15 residues. The CDR3 coding sequence is TGTGCCAGCAGCCAGGCGGGAGATCTCAAAAACATTCAGTACTTC. Translation: CASSQAGDLKNIQYF.

Notes on this clone: Other DNA variants within this sample encode the same CDR3. The chain couples TRBV10-3 to TRBJ1-5; D unclear. Germline lookup yields CDR1 ENHRY and CDR2 SYGVKD. The CDR3 has 13 amino acids. The ends were cut back, 3 bases at V and 1 base at J, with 4 bases in the middle. CDR3 DNA sequence: TGTGCCATCAGTGAATTCAGCAATCAGCCCCAGCATTTT. Translating gives CAISEFSNQPQHF.